This T cell receptor beta chain is drawn from a study of T cell repertoires in aging, cancer and after chemotherapy. Study information: Donors were grouped into six age bands spanning 30 or younger through 70 or older. Paired samples before and after chemotherapy came from chronic lymphocytic leukemia patients on fludarabine- or bendamustine-based regimens.

This CDR3 is built from 14 residues. V was shortened by 1 base and J by 2 bases, with 9 bases between the two germline ends. Germline CDR1 is SGHVS and CDR2 is FNYEAQ. Rearranged V-D-J TRB sequences were amplified with a mixed TRB-A/B primer pool. MiXCR was run by TCRdb on the multiplex PCR reads, yielding one entry per CDR3 protein. The table lists about 6,200 distinct CDR3 sequences, 25% to 30% of them singletons. General observations from the study: No conclusions about immunological memory after chemotherapy can be drawn from the repertoire data.

In regard to this clonotype: Its matching antigen is unknown.

Amplification of TCR beta used genomic DNA extracted from peripheral blood. This clonotype was obtained from a human donor with a blood cancer. The material sequenced was blood. J is TRBJ2-7 and V is TRBV7-6; D uncertain. The CDR3 bases are TGTGCCAGCAGCTTAGGAACAGTTACCTACGAGCAGTACTTC. This codes for CASSLGTVTYEQYF.